This T cell receptor (beta chain) stems from a study of neoadjuvant anti-PD-1 for oral cavity cancer. Study information: Nivolumab at 3 mg/kg was mostly given biweekly, three to four doses, pre-surgery. Patients without progression got a fourth dose around day 43.

Profiling relied on immunoSEQ multiplex PCR, and the TCRdb table lists in-frame clones only, not all of them. The table shows just under 70,000 clones, with more than 75% occurring only once. V was pared by 7 bases and J by 4 bases, with 7 bases of the junction left unmatched. This CDR3 comprises 14 residues. Germline V gives CDR1 SGHRS, CDR2 YFSETQ. Time point here: after neoadjuvant nivolumab, at surgical resection. Stage II-IVA oral cavity squamous cell carcinoma was new and untreated by systemic or radiation therapy. The TCR originated in a person between 35 and 79 years old with oral cavity squamous cell carcinoma. V is TRBV5-1 and J is TRBJ2-1; the match to TRBD2 covers 8 bases. Material: PBMCs, obtained after nivolumab (anti-PD-1) treatment. The chain's CDR3 is CASVAGWGYNEQFF. The CDR3 bases are TGCGCCAGCGTAGCGGGGTGGGGATACAATGAGCAGTTCTTC.